Below, 8 T cell receptor beta chains from the same sample are listed, as sequenced in a study of TIL therapy for anti-PD-1-resistant metastatic lung cancer. The libraries were made with immunoSEQ v3. The table came from immunoSEQ multiplex PCR; TCRdb's copy has only in-frame clones and leaves some out. The sample contains more than 50,000 clones, about nine tenths of which appear only once. Time point described: pre-treatment sample, taken before nivolumab and TIL therapy. Source: blood, taken at baseline. The receptor set was obtained from a person between 30 and 80 years old with non-small cell lung cancer.

This CDR3 is CASSQSVSGRTYEQYF. For the CDR3, the DNA is TGTGCCAGCAGCCAATCAGTTAGCGGGAGGACCTACGAGCAGTACTTC. The V call is TRBV3-1 (or the pseudogene TRBV3-2), the J call TRBJ2-7; 10 nucleotides align to TRBD2. The CDR3 is 16 residues long. CDR1 is LGHDT, CDR2 YNNKEL, per germline (reference sequence). V was pared by 2 bases and J by 2 bases, with 6 bases of the junction left unmatched.

This chain joins TRBV28 and TRBJ1-5; D gene uncertain. V was trimmed by 6 bases and J by 3 bases, leaving 9 bases between them. Germline assignment: CDR1 MDHEN and CDR2 SYDVKM. The CDR3 runs 13 residues. DNA for the CDR3: TGTGCCAGCAGCATCATGACCAATCAGCCCCAGCATTTT. Encoded protein: CASSIMTNQPQHF.

J is TRBJ2-5 and V is TRBV12-3 or TRBV12-4, with a tentative D call TRBD2 (5 bases). This CDR3 is built from 12 residues. The ends were cut back, 3 bases at V and 8 bases at J, with 10 bases in the middle. In nucleotides, the CDR3 is TGTGCCAGCAGTTTCGGGGTTAGCACCCAGTACTTC. This encodes CASSFGVSTQYF.

This chain links TRBV5-8 with TRBJ2-7, with a tentative D call TRBD1 (6 bases). The CDR3 is 15 amino acids. The V and J ends lost 4 bases and 0 bases respectively, with 14 bases between them. Per the germline V gene, CDR1 is SGHTS and CDR2 is YDEGEE. CDR3 amino acids: CASSAVGHLSYEQYF. CDR3 nucleotide sequence: TGTGCCAGCAGCGCAGTGGGACATCTCTCCTACGAGCAGTACTTC.

The chain links TRBV2 to TRBJ2-5; TRBD1 might be the D (6 bases). The germline CDR1 and CDR2 sequences are SNHLY and FYNNEI. The CDR3 consists of 14 residues. Trimming cost V 6 bases and J 5 bases, with 16 bases left between them. CDR3 sequence reads: CASRVQGIFETQYF. The DNA of the CDR3 is TGTGCCAGCAGGGTACAGGGAATCTTCGAGACCCAGTACTTC.

The rearrangement uses TRBV4-1 and TRBJ2-1, with TRBD2 matching 10 bases. Trimming took 4 bases from V and 0 from J; bases not matched to a gene: 3. CDR3 length: 16 residues. Germline lookup yields CDR1 MGHRA and CDR2 YSYEKL. This CDR3 reads CASSRTSGDSYNEQFF. CDR3 DNA sequence: TGCGCCAGCAGCCGGACTAGCGGTGACTCCTACAATGAGCAGTTCTTC.

This chain joins TRBV6-4 and TRBJ2-1, with D perhaps TRBD2 (6 bases). The length of the CDR3 is 15 residues. Germline CDR1 reads MRHNA; CDR2 reads SNTAGT. V shed 11 bases and J shed 8 bases, with 25 bases lying between them. DNA of the CDR3: TGTGCCTCCTCGGAGGGCCTCGCTTCCAGCTATGAGCAGTTCTTC. Encoded protein: CASSEGLASSYEQFF.

The genes are TRBV7-6 and TRBJ1-2; TRBD1 matches 7 bases. The length of the CDR3 is 13 residues. Germline loops: CDR1 SGHVS, CDR2 FNYEAQ. Germline trimming cut 5 bases from V and 3 bases from J; bases unmatched to any gene: 3. CDR3 sequence reads: CASSPGTDYGYTF. The DNA for the CDR3 is TGTGCCAGCAGCCCCGGGACAGACTATGGCTACACCTTC. The entire variable domain, with the rest obtained from reference TRBV7-6 and TRBJ1-2, is as follows: GAGVSQSPRYKVTKRGQDVALRCDPISGHVSLYWYRQALGQGPEFLTYFNYEAQQDKSGLPNDRFSAERPEGSISTLTIQRTEQRDSAMYRCASSPGTDYGYTFGSGTRLTVV.